The source of this TCR beta chain is a study of control samples from healthy donors and cancer patients. This table comes from immunoSEQ multiplex PCR, and its TCRdb copy is limited to in-frame clones, with some not included. The table lists 170,000 or so clones, 90% to 95% of them singletons. The germline V gene has CDR1 SGHAT and CDR2 FQNNGV. The ends were cut back, 5 bases at V and 4 bases at J, with 3 bases in the middle. CDR3 size: 10 residues. This receptor was taken from a woman under 30 in good health. V gene TRBV11-2 combines with J gene TRBJ2-7; no firm D call. The sequenced sample was blood. The chain's CDR3 is CASSHYEQYF. CDR3 sequence (DNA): TGTGCCAGCAGCCATTACGAGCAGTACTTC.